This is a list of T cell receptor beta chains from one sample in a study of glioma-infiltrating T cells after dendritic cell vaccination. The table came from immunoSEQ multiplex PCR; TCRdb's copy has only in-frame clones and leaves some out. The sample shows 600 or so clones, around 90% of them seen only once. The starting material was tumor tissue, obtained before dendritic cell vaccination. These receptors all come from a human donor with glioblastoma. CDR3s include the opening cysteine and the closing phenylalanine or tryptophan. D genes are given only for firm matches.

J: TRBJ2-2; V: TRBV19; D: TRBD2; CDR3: CASSGRTSGTGELFF
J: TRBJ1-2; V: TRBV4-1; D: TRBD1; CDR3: CASSQDMTGGINYGYTF
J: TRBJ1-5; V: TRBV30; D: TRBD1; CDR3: CAWSPRTGSNNQPQHF
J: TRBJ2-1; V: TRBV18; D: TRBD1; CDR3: CASSPTGQGLWNEQFF
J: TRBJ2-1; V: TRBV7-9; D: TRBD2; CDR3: CASSLSGGGYNEQFF
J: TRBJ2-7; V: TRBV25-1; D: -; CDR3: CASTGLWSSYEQYF
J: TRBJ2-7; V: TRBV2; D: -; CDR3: CASRQQGIQDEQYF
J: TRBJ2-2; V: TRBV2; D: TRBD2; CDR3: CASRVTGLAGGANTGELFF
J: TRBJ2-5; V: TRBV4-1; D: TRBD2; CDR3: CASSQDIGLAGGQETQYF
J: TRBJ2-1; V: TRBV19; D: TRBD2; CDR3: CASSMSLADEQFF